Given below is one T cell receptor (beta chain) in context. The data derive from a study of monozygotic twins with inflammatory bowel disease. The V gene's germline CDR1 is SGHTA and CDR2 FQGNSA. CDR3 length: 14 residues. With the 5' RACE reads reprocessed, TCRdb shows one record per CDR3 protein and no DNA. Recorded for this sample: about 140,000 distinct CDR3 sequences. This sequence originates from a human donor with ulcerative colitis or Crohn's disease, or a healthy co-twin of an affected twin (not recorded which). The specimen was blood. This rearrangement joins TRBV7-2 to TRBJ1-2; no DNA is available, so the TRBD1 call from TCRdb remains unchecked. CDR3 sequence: CASSPDSFSYGYTF.